These T cell receptor beta chains were read from a single sample in a study of shared clonotypes between healthy human individuals. The table came from immunoSEQ multiplex PCR; TCRdb's copy has only in-frame clones and leaves some out. The sample consists of hundreds of thousands of clones, about 96% of them appearing once. The material sequenced was naive CD8+ T cells sorted from blood. The receptors shown here come from a woman under 40 in good health. The CDR3 runs from the conserved cysteine through the conserved F or W. Some rows mark clone size as missing; the rest say once, few, many or name a class of expanded clone.

TRBV5-5	TRBJ2-1	once	CASSLIQGMDNEQFF
TRBV19	TRBJ1-1	NA	CASSIERGLNTEAFF
TRBV5-6	TRBJ2-1	NA	CASSWDRGHEQFF
TRBV7-3	TRBJ2-7	once	CASSLGGGSYEQYF
TRBV7-6	TRBJ2-7	NA	CASSPGDRTYEQYF
TRBV28	TRBJ1-1	NA	CASSFGENLEAFF
TRBV28	TRBJ2-3	NA	CATYPGTSGFEDTQYF
TRBV10-2	TRBJ1-2	NA	CASCASAGAGFCYGYTF
TRBV5-8	TRBJ1-1	NA	CASSLSVMNTEAFF
TRBV29-1	TRBJ2-1	NA	CSVDGTSGSSNEQFF
TRBV7-9	TRBJ2-7	NA	CASSPGGTCEQYF